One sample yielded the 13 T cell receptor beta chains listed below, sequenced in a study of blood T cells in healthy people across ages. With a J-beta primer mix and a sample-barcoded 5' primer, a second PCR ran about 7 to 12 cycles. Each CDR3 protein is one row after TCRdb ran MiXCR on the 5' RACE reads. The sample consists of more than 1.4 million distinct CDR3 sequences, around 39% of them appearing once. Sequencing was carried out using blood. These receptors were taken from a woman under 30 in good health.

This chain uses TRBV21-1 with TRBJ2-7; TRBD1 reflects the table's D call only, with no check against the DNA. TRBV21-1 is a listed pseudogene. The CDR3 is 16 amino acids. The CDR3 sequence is CARRGRTLSHSYEQYF. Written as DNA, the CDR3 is TGTGCCAGACGGGGGCGGACCCTCTCCCACTCCTACGAGCAGTACTTC.

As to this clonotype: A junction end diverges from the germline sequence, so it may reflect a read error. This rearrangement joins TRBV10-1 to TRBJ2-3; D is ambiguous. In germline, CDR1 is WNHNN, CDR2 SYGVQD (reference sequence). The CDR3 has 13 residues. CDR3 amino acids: CASSKTNTDTQYF. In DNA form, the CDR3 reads TGTGCCAGCAGTAAGACCAACACAGATACGCAGTATTTT.

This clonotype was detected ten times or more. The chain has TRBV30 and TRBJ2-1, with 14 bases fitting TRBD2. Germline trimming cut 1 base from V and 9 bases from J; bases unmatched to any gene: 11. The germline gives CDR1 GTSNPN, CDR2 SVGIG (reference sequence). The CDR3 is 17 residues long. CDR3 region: CAWSGGLAGADNSEQFF. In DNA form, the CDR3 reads TGTGCCTGGAGTGGGGGACTAGCGGGAGCCGACAATAGTGAGCAGTTCTTC.

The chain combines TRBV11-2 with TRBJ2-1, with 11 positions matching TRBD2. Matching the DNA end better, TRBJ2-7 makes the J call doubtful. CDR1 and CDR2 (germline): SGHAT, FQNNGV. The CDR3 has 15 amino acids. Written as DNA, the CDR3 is TGTGCCAGCAGCTTATCTAGCGGGGGGAACAATGAGCAGTACTTC. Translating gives CASSLSSGGNNEQYF.

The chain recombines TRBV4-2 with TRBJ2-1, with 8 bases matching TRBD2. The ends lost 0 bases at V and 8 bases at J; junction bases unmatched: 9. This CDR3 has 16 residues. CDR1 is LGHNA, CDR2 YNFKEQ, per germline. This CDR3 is CASSQDDGGARYEQFF. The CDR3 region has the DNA TGTGCCAGCAGCCAAGATGACGGGGGGGCCAGGTATGAGCAGTTCTTC.

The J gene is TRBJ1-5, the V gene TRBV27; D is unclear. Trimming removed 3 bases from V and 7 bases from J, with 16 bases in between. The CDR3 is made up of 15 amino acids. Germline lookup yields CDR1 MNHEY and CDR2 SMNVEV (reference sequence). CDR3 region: CASSFEGGGRQPQHF. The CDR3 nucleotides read TGTGCCAGCAGTTTTGAGGGAGGAGGGCGACAGCCCCAGCATTTT.

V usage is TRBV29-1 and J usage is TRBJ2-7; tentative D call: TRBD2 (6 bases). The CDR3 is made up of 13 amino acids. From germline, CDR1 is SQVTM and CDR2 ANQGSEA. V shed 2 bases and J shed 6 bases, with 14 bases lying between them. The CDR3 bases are TGCAGCGTTGAACTACTCTTGGGGGGCGAGCAGTACTTC. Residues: CSVELLLGGEQYF.

The CDR3 nucleotides read TGTGCCACCTTAGGACAGGGCTGGCAAGAGACCCAGTACTTC. This gives the protein CATLGQGWQETQYF. The chain uses TRBV28 and TRBJ2-5, with TRBD1 matching 8 bases. The trim removed 10 bases at V and 2 bases at J, leaving 9 bases unmatched. The CDR3 is 14 residues long. From germline, CDR1 is MDHEN and CDR2 SYDVKM.

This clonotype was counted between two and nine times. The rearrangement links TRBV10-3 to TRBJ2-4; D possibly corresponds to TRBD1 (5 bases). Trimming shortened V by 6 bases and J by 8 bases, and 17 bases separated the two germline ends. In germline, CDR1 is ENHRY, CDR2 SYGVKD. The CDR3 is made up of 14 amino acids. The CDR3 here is CAIRTDPEGDIQYF. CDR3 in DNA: TGTGCCATCAGGACGGACCCCGAAGGGGACATTCAGTACTTC.

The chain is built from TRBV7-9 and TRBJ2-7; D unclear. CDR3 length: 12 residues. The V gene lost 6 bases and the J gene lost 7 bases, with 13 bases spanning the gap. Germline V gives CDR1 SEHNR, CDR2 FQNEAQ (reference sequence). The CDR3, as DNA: TGTGCCAGCAGACCCGACGGGCATGAGCAGTACTTC. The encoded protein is CASRPDGHEQYF. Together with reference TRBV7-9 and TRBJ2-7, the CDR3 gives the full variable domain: DTGVSQNPRHKITKRGQNVTFRCDPISEHNRLYWYRQTLGQGPEFLTYFQNEAQLEKSRLLSDRFSAERPKGSFSTLEIQRTEQGDSAMYLCASRPDGHEQYFGPGTRLTVT.

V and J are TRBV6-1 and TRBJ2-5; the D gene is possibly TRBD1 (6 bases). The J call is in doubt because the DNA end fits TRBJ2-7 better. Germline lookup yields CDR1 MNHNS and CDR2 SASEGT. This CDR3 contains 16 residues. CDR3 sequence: CASSEGRGEMGDEQYF. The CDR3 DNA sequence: TGTGCCAGCAGTGAGGGCAGGGGCGAAATGGGGGACGAGCAGTACTTC.

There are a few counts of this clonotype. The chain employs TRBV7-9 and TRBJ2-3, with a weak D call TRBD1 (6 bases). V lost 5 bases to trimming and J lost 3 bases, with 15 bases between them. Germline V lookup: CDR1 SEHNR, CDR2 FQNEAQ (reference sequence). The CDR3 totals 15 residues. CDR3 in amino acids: CASSRSNRETDTQYF. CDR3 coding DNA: TGTGCCAGCAGCCGATCAAACAGGGAAACAGATACGCAGTATTTT.

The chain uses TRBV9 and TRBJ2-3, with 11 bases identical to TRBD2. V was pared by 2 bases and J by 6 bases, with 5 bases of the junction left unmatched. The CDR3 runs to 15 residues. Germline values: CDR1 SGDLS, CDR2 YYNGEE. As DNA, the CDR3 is TGTGCCAGCAGCGTTAGCGGGAGGGCTGGGGATACGCAGTATTTT. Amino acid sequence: CASSVSGRAGDTQYF.